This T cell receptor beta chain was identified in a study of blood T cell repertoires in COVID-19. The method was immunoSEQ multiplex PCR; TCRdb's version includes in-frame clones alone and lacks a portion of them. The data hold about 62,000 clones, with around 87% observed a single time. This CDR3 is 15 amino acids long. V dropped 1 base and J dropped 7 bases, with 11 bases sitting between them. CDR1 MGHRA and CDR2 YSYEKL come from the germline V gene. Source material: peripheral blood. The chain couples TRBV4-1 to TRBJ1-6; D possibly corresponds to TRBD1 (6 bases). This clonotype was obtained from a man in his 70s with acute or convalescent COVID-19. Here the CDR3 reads CASSQVGQGNSPLHF. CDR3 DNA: TGCGCCAGCAGCCAAGTTGGGCAGGGGAATTCACCCCTCCACTTT.